This T cell receptor beta chain was recovered during a study of T cells in Graves' hyperthyroidism and ophthalmopathy. Amplification of TCR beta CDR3 regions was performed using RNA transcripts as template. With the HTBI primer set, the TCR CDR3 went through a first round of RT-PCR. TCRdb redid the calling of the multiplex PCR reads with MiXCR, one entry per CDR3 protein. This table holds about 200,000 distinct CDR3 sequences, roughly a sixth found once. This clonotype was found many times. Not enrolled were patients with uncontrolled infection, other autoimmune disease, pregnancy or lactation. Sequencing was done on a sample of blood. The receptor comes from a woman aged 50 to 60 with Graves' hyperthyroidism.

CDR3 sequence reads: CASSYRDTGTTEAFF. CDR3 coding DNA: TGTGCCAGCAGCTACCGGGACACCGGGACCACTGAAGCTTTCTTT. This rearrangement joins TRBV11-2 to TRBJ1-1; TRBD1 might be the D (6 bases). CDR3 size: 15 residues. Germline V gives CDR1 SGHAT, CDR2 FQNNGV. Trimming removed 4 bases at V and 4 bases at J, with 16 bases between.